The T cell receptor beta chain under discussion was sequenced for a study of blood T cells in healthy people across ages. V was cut by 0 bases and J by 0 bases, with 12 bases left in between. In germline, CDR1 is MNHEY, CDR2 SVGAGI. The length of the CDR3 is 17 residues. Points from the study as a whole: A roughly linear age-dependent decrease characterized TCR beta diversity per million T cells.

Regarding this clonotype: Antigen: not known.

Extraction of total RNA produced a minimum of 5.5 micrograms from each sample. A J-beta primer mix and a sample-barcoded 5' primer were used in a second PCR of roughly 6 to 11 cycles. TCRdb called the 5' RACE reads again in MiXCR, with one record for every CDR3 protein. Of nearly 1 million distinct CDR3 sequences in the sample, about 53% were seen once. The receptor's source is a woman aged 55-70 years in good health. The chain carries TRBV6-5 and TRBJ2-1, with unresolved D. Sequencing input: blood. CDR3 in DNA: TGTGCCAGCAGTTACTCAAACGCGGAGAGCTCCTACAATGAGCAGTTCTTC. Residues: CASSYSNAESSYNEQFF.